This TCR beta chain was identified during a study of cytomegalovirus exposure and HLA in healthy donors (dated by TCRdb to about 2017). Some background on the complete study: An earlier analysis of roughly 610 of the donors reported under 300 Gb of sequence data and around 100 million unique TCR beta sequences obtained from 180 million or so T cells. Every repertoire in the discovery cohort had been generated on one and the same sequencing platform. In the later analysis, no new phenotypic data were used to find candidate immune exposures; instead, reliance was placed on TCR beta sequences and their occurrence across donors. The study profiled the T cell repertoires of approximately 700 subjects by immunosequencing and related them to cytomegalovirus serostatus. The number of typed donors differed by locus: roughly 620-630 for A, B, C, DRB1 and DQB1; 522 for DQA1; some 610 for DPA1; and about 470 for DPB1. The study was designed to test whether signatures of past pathogen exposure could be identified by cataloging public T cell receptors. To predict cytomegalovirus infection status, the study combined high-throughput TCR immunosequencing, statistical association of individual TCRs with disease status, and machine learning. About 5 DR-DQ haplotypes were handled as single units for association and clustering, since linkage in the cohort was strong. Besides the first cohort of 666 subjects, a separate validation cohort made up of over 100 different subjects was used. Of the roughly 390 genotyped donors, 65% to 90% were placed in the genetic ancestry cluster associated with self-reported Caucasian donors. In a later genetic analysis, genome-wide SNP genotypes for about three fifths of the 666 donors were used, and that subset was treated as a discovery cohort. Alongside the repertoire data, information on donor age, sex, ethnicity and CMV serostatus was compiled. Class I and class II HLA loci were covered by the typing at four-digit resolution. Roughly 300 gigabases of sequencing data and tens of millions of unique TCR sequences were included in an early release covering roughly 700 HLA-typed donors. A later analysis re-examined previously published TCR beta repertoires from roughly 720 donors and added high-resolution HLA genotyping to investigate patterns of TCR occurrence. An earlier analysis of 587 of the donors used high-throughput TCR beta sequencing to judge whether each TCR beta V gene segment behaved as functional or pseudogenic. Across approximately 400 genotyped donors of the cohort, an average of approximately 220,000 unique TCR beta nucleotide sequences per donor were sequenced, and roughly 20% of those sequences were non-productive. Results and caveats for the whole study, not just this receptor: The sequencing pipeline was judged likely to have produced a cluster of highly shared sequence variants as a technical artifact. In vitro tests confirmed that a few of the cytomegalovirus-associated TCR beta chains recognize cytomegalovirus antigens. It was suggested by the authors that the approach could potentially be generalized to other disease states and immunological phenotypes. A further reported finding was that TCR beta sequences accurately predicted the HLA-A and HLA-B alleles for most subjects in the first cohort. A later analysis reported that several top co-occurrence clusters appeared linked to parvovirus B19, influenza, CMV and Epstein-Barr virus. For the cohort, immune exposure information was limited to CMV serostatus. When HLA alleles, especially DR and DQ, strongly co-occurred, TCR associations were difficult to assign to individual alleles. A later analysis found that TCR association rates varied across HLA loci, with DRB1 alleles showing the most associated TCRs and HLA-C alleles the fewest. Compared with equally common non-associated chains, HLA-associated TCR beta chains in a later analysis were more clonally expanded and had lower generation probabilities. Specific HLA alleles were associated with more than 15,000 TCR beta sequences at a false discovery rate of 0.05 in a later analysis. Most TCR sequences were seen in very few donors, while some public TCRs were found in many individuals. V-gene and J-gene trimming of TCR beta chains was associated with a missense DCLRE1C variant in a later genetic analysis, and the association was replicated in an independent cohort. Broadly in line with IMGT annotations, most TCR beta V segments showed up in productive rearrangements about 87% or about 30% of the time in an earlier analysis of around 550 of the donors. Correlated functional status among segregating V segments might be attributable to linkage disequilibrium, but an unknown experimental factor could not be ruled out. Presence/absence analyses assumed roughly uniform sequencing depth across donors, an assumption that may not hold. In both the original and validation cohorts, the classifier was reported to diagnose cytomegalovirus status with high specificity and sensitivity. Compared with the roughly 700-donor mean, donors in an Asian-associated ancestry cluster had fewer N-insertions in productive TCRs, according to a later genetic analysis. In a later analysis, most CMV-associated TCR beta chains were found to appear HLA-restricted, with HLA associations seemingly driven largely by CMV exposure. Because some donors lacked HLA typing at each locus, the association tests relied only on the typed subset. A total of 150 to 200 TCR beta chains were listed by the study as associated with cytomegalovirus. This cohort had only TCR beta chains sequenced, and the lack of alpha or paired-chain data limited which features could be detected. Because counts were too low, seventeen rarely observed V segments, including chromosome 9 orphons, were excluded from the earlier analysis of 500 to 700 of the donors.

In total, over 600 healthy bone marrow donors made up the cohort. At the time of sampling, all cohort members were nominally healthy, though unrecorded immune exposures were likely present. The donor tested CMV seronegative, placing the donor among the 350 or so seronegative members of the cohort. A peripheral blood sample was provided by each donor, and peripheral blood mononuclear cells were used for TCR beta sequencing. The Qiagen DNeasy Blood Extraction Kit was used to extract genomic DNA from the blood cell samples. This clone was seen a single time. This clone's antigen is unknown. Base-call qualities are not available, and no considerably larger clone is one nucleotide away. Libraries were prepared through the immunoSEQ multiplex PCR assay. The multiplex PCR relied on a mix of 60 forward primers for TCR Vbeta segments and 13 reverse primers for TCR Jbeta segments. The CDR3 region of rearranged TCR beta genes was amplified from genomic DNA with a multiplex PCR assay. On the Illumina HiSeq System, the amplified TCR beta libraries were sequenced as 87-base-pair reads. The paper's data handling went like this. Across the 670 or so repertoires, a later analysis counted around 80 million unique TCR beta chains, 8.5 million to 12 million of which were shared by at least two donors. Raw reads were error-corrected and collapsed into unique sequences by a nearest-neighbor algorithm in which closely related sequences were merged to remove PCR and sequencing errors. V, D and J gene segments were assigned by aligning CDR3 sequences to IMGT reference sequences. Each retained sequence needed at least a six-nucleotide match to both a V gene segment and a J gene segment. A rearrangement was called productive if the CDR3 had no stop codons and remained in frame with V and J, and every other rearrangement was called non-productive. Following IMGT convention, CDR3 was defined as the stretch from the second conserved V-encoded cysteine to the conserved J-encoded phenylalanine. Sequences without an unambiguous match to a single V gene segment were excluded from the earlier analysis of about 630 of the donors. In an earlier analysis of roughly 600 of the donors, a V segment was called functional when productive rearrangements were above 56.7%, and segregating when the standard deviation between donors exceeded 5%. A statistical classification framework was built to diagnose cytomegalovirus status from the catalog of TCR beta chain sequences. In a later analysis, TCR nucleotide sequences were compared against IMGT/GENE-DB human TR gene sequences so that V and J genes could be assigned. In a later analysis, CDR3 sequences and most-parsimonious VDJ recombination scenarios were assigned using the TCRdist pipeline. In a later analysis, each TCR beta chain was defined by its CDR3 amino acid sequence together with its V-gene family, and reads without a unique V-gene family were excluded. As a way to deal with suspected cross-contamination and a sequencing artifact, a later analysis dropped nearly 600 nucleotide sequences that were highly shared and had low generation probability. A later analysis calculated a clonal expansion index for each public chain from normalized within-repertoire ranks of inferred template counts. A later analysis computed generation probabilities with a VDJ recombination model fitted to out-of-frame rearrangements, and checked the results against IGoR. A later analysis scored TCR-TCR, TCR-HLA and TCR-CMV co-occurrence with hypergeometric tests, applying a repertoire-size bias correction to TCR pairs. A later analysis estimated false discovery rates by permuting HLA or CMV assignments 20 times. In a later analysis, co-occurring TCRs were grouped using DBSCAN, and TCRdist sequence similarity was added for clustering within HLA-allele-positive subsets. Co-occurrence clustering excluded repertoires with fewer than 30,000 or more than 120,000 public chains, plus five with anomalous nucleotide sharing. The source is immuneACCESS, and TCRdb retained only in-frame sequences with V and J called. Part of the clones is not carried over; for the studies checked, unresolved V genes explain less than half of this, and the remainder is unexplained. The DNA gave D and trimming, while V, J and clone size come from that table. Across this sample there are about 140,000 clones, with approximately 70% seen only once. Of the sample, 1.3% falls within the top ten clones.

The sample taken for sequencing was PBMCs. The TCR sequence derives from a woman aged 35 to 49 in good health and CMV-seronegative.

The CDR3 protein is CAISVGQGRDSPLHF. Read as DNA, the sequence is TGTGCCATCAGTGTGGGACAGGGGAGGGATTCACCCCTCCACTTT. The V and J segments used are TRBV10-3 and TRBJ1-6, with TRBD1 identical over 10 junction bases. The germline V gene encodes CDR1 ENHRY and CDR2 SYGVKD. Trimming accounts for 4 bases at V and 8 bases at J, while the number of junction bases matched to no gene is 5. Its CDR3 holds 15 amino acids, cysteine through phenylalanine. The kept DNA is CDR3 alone, 45 bases in frame from the first base.